The 13 T cell receptor beta chains reported below all come from one sample, sequenced in a study of OX40 agonist ivuxolimab in advanced cancers. TCRdb keeps only in-frame clones here, not all; method: immunoSEQ multiplex PCR. The data hold around 56,000 clones, with about 79% observed a single time. Sequencing was performed on CD4+ or CD8+ T cells sorted from blood, taken in a trial of the OX40 agonist ivuxolimab. The receptors come from an adult with an advanced solid tumor such as melanoma, head and neck, liver or kidney cancer.

This chain uses TRBV29-1 with TRBJ1-4; no firm D call. Germline assignment: CDR1 SQVTM and CDR2 ANQGSEA. The CDR3 is 12 amino acids. The V and J ends lost 4 bases and 3 bases respectively, with 6 bases between them. The CDR3: CSVGVPNEKLFF. CDR3 nucleotide sequence: TGCAGCGTTGGAGTGCCTAATGAAAAACTGTTTTTT. The full variable domain, its missing parts supplied by reference TRBV29-1 and TRBJ1-4, is SAVISQKPSRDICQRGTSLTIQCQVDSQVTMMFWYRQQPGQSLTLIATANQGSEATYESGFVIDKFPISRPNLTFSTLTVSNMSPEDSSIYLCSVGVPNEKLFFGSGTQLSVL.

This clone appeared once. V is TRBV9 and J is TRBJ2-5; TRBD1 matches at 11 bases. CDR1 SGDLS and CDR2 YYNGEE come from the germline V gene. V was clipped by 0 bases and J by 3 bases; unmatched bases: 4. CDR3 length equals 16 residues. CDR3 DNA sequence: TGTGCCAGCAGCGTAGAGGGACAGGGGGGCGAAGAGACCCAGTACTTC. It yields the protein CASSVEGQGGEETQYF.

This sequence joins TRBV9 and TRBJ1-5; no clear D gene. Trimming pared 1 base from V and 0 bases from J, leaving 5 bases between. Germline V gene lookup returns CDR1 SGDLS and CDR2 YYNGEE. This CDR3 is 14 amino acids long. In DNA, the CDR3 is TGTGCCAGCAGCGTACAGGATAGCAATCAGCCCCAGCATTTT. Translating gives CASSVQDSNQPQHF.

The rearrangement uses TRBV7-9 and TRBJ2-7; a weak D match, TRBD1 (6 bases). Trimming removed 5 bases from V and 2 bases from J, with 19 bases in between. The CDR3 extends over 16 amino acids. The germline gives CDR1 SEHNR, CDR2 FQNEAQ (reference sequence). The CDR3 reads CASSAQKTGYPYEQYF. The CDR3 DNA reads as TGTGCCAGCAGCGCCCAGAAGACAGGTTACCCCTACGAGCAGTACTTC.

The table lists this clone with a few counts. This chain joins TRBV10-3 and TRBJ1-1; no definite D call. Trimming left V 0 bases short and J 11 bases short, with 13 bases between. The CDR3 is made up of 13 amino acids. CDR1 is ENHRY and CDR2 is SYGVKD in the germline V gene. Here the CDR3 DNA reads TGTGCCATCAGTGAGTCCGGTGGAGGCTACGCTTTCTTT. This gives the protein CAISESGGGYAFF.

This sequence joins TRBV7-2 and TRBJ2-7, with 8 bases fitting TRBD1. CDR1 and CDR2 from the germline V gene are SGHTA and FQGNSA. The CDR3 totals 13 residues. V gave up 4 bases and J gave up 5 bases; unmatched junction bases: 4. The CDR3 bases are TGTGCCAGCAGCTCGGGACAGGCCAACGAGCAGTACTTC. It yields the protein CASSSGQANEQYF.

The chain combines TRBV19 with TRBJ2-3, with D perhaps matching TRBD2 (5 bases). The CDR3 loop spans 13 amino acids. The V end was cut by 2 bases, the J end by 8 bases, with 11 bases between. Germline-derived CDR1 and CDR2 are LNHDA and SQIVND (reference sequence). As DNA, the CDR3 is TGTGCCAGTAGTATATCGAGGGAACGTACGCAGTATTTT. This codes for CASSISRERTQYF.

This clone was detected only once. This sequence joins TRBV6-1 and TRBJ2-7, with 8 bases aligning to TRBD2. V lost 1 base to trimming and J lost 0 bases; unmatched junction nucleotides: 5. CDR1 and CDR2 (germline): MNHNS, SASEGT. The CDR3 runs 16 residues. Here the CDR3 DNA reads TGTGCCAGCAGTGAAGACGCCAGCGGGAGCTCCTACGAGCAGTACTTC. The encoded protein is CASSEDASGSSYEQYF.

The rearrangement joins TRBV4-3 to TRBJ2-3; 7 bases match TRBD1. Germline V lookup: CDR1 LGHNA, CDR2 YSLEER. This CDR3 comprises 13 residues. J was trimmed by 10 bases and V by 4 bases; bases with no gene match: 8. The CDR3 DNA follows: TGCGCCAGCAGCCGAGACTTACAGGGGTCGCAGTATTTT. Protein sequence: CASSRDLQGSQYF.

The chain is built from TRBV19 and TRBJ2-2, with a weak D call TRBD1 (5 bases). The CDR3 contains 14 residues. V lost 7 bases and J lost 8, with 17 bases in between. Per the germline V gene, CDR1 is LNHDA and CDR2 is SQIVND (reference sequence). The CDR3 here is CASKDIFSRGELFF. CDR3 sequence (DNA): TGTGCCAGTAAGGACATTTTTAGTCGGGGGGAGCTGTTTTTT. Together with reference TRBV19 and TRBJ2-2, the CDR3 gives the full variable domain: DGGITQSPKYLFRKEGQNVTLSCEQNLNHDAMYWYRQDPGQGLRLIYYSQIVNDFQKGDIAEGYSVSREKKESFPLTVTSAQKNPTAFYLCASKDIFSRGELFFGEGSRLTVL.

The chain is built from TRBV6-5 and TRBJ2-2; D possibly corresponds to TRBD2 (5 bases). Germline CDR1 MNHEY, CDR2 SVGAGI. The V gene lost 4 bases and the J gene lost 5 bases, with 14 bases spanning the gap. The CDR3 has 15 amino acids. The CDR3 region has the DNA TGTGCCAGCAGTTCATACCGGGGAAGGACCGGGGAGCTGTTTTTT. Its translation: CASSSYRGRTGELFF.

This rearrangement joins TRBV6-6 to TRBJ1-5; D is undetermined. CDR3 size: 14 residues. Trimming took off 2 bases at V and 1 base at J, with 6 bases between the two ends. CDR1 and CDR2 (germline): MNHNY, SVGAGI (reference sequence). The CDR3 DNA reads as TGTGCCAGCAGTTACGGCCAGAGCAATCAGCCCCAGCATTTT. It yields the protein CASSYGQSNQPQHF.

This sequence joins TRBV5-1 and TRBJ2-3; TRBD2 aligns across 10 bases. The junction had 7 bases not matched to a gene; V was cut back by 0 bases and J by 6 bases. CDR3 length: 16 amino acids. The germline CDR1 and CDR2 sequences are SGHRS and YFSETQ. DNA of the CDR3: TGCGCCAGCAGCTTGGAATCTAGCGGGGGACGGGATACGCAGTATTTT. Translated, it gives CASSLESSGGRDTQYF.